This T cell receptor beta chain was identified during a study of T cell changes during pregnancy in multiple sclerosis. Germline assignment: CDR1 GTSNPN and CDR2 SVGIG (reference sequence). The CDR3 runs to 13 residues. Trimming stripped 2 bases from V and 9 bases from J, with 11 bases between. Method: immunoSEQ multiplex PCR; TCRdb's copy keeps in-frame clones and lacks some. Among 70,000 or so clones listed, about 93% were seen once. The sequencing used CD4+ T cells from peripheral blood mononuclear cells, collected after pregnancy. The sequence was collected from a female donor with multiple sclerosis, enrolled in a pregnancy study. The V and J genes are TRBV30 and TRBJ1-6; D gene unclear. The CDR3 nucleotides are TGTGCCTGGAGTAACGGGGTAGGTTCACCCCTCCACTTT. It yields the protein CAWSNGVGSPLHF.